These 4 T cell receptor beta chains share one sample of origin, sequenced in a study of radiotherapy plus CTLA-4 blockade in lung cancer. Assay: immunoSEQ multiplex PCR; the TCRdb copy retains only in-frame clones and omits some. The sample comprises around 110,000 clones, roughly 86% of which are singletons, and 3.3% rests with the top ten. The sequences come from peripheral blood, collected from a patient treated with radiotherapy plus ipilimumab. These receptors were obtained from a human donor with non-small cell lung cancer that progressed on radiotherapy plus ipilimumab. Some clones in this sample may be carry-over from other donors' samples.

The chain is built from TRBV6-8 and TRBJ2-6; D gene ambiguous. Germline lookup yields CDR1 MNHGY and CDR2 SAAAGT. The CDR3 runs 15 residues. V was trimmed by 5 bases and J by 0 bases, leaving 8 bases between them. The CDR3 protein is CASSLEASGANVLTF. The CDR3 DNA reads as TGTGCCAGCAGTCTCGAAGCCTCTGGGGCCAACGTCCTGACTTTC.

The V gene is TRBV5-1, the J gene TRBJ2-1; TRBD2 agrees at 8 bases. Germline V gene data show CDR1 as SGHRS and CDR2 as YFSETQ. Losses at the gene ends were 0 bases for V and 1 base for J; bases not matched to a gene: 18. The CDR3 consists of 21 residues. In DNA form, the CDR3 reads TGCGCCAGCAGCTTGGGGTACTTTCGGGGGGGCGCGGTACGTTCCTACAATGAGCAGTTCTTC. Residues: CASSLGYFRGGAVRSYNEQFF.

V and J are TRBV27 and TRBJ2-6, with D possibly being TRBD1 (6 bases). This CDR3 comprises 17 residues. The germline V gene encodes CDR1 MNHEY and CDR2 SMNVEV (reference sequence). The ends were cut back, 5 bases at V and 2 bases at J, with 16 bases in the middle. CDR3 loop: CASSPPPGVAGANVLTF. CDR3 nucleotides: TGTGCCAGCAGTCCCCCCCCAGGGGTTGCTGGGGCCAACGTCCTGACTTTC.

The chain recombines TRBV18 with TRBJ1-4; D remains ambiguous. V gave up 2 bases and J gave up 0 bases, with 4 bases separating them. This CDR3 has 14 residues. The germline gives CDR1 KGHSH, CDR2 LQKENI. Here the CDR3 DNA reads TGTGCCAGCTCACCATCTACAACTAATGAAAAACTGTTTTTT. It specifies CASSPSTTNEKLFF.